These 22 T cell receptor beta chains share one sample of origin, sequenced in a study of blood T cell repertoires in COVID-19. Some clones are missing from TCRdb's copy, which holds only in-frame ones; the method was immunoSEQ multiplex PCR. In the table there are about 30,000 clones, roughly 86% of which are singletons. The specimen sequenced was peripheral blood. All receptors come from a man between 65 and 85 years old with acute or convalescent COVID-19.

The CDR3 reads CASSYVRGEAFF. The CDR3 region has the DNA TGTGCCAGCAGTTACGTTAGGGGTGAAGCTTTCTTT. J is TRBJ1-1 and V is TRBV6-5; D may be TRBD1 (5 bases). V lost 2 bases to trimming and J lost 7 bases, with 8 bases between them. This CDR3 has 12 amino acids. Per germline, CDR1 MNHEY and CDR2 SVGAGI.

The rearrangement joins TRBV27 to TRBJ1-5, with a tentative D call TRBD1 (6 bases). CDR3 length equals 17 residues. Deletions cut 4 bases from V and 2 bases from J, with 18 bases between. Per the germline V gene, CDR1 is MNHEY and CDR2 is SMNVEV (reference sequence). The CDR3 nucleotides read TGTGCCAGCAGTTCACCTTCAGGGGTACCCGGCAATCAGCCCCAGCATTTT. It codes for CASSSPSGVPGNQPQHF.

The gene calls are TRBV5-6 and TRBJ2-2, with 8 bases aligning to TRBD2. The CDR3 totals 19 residues. Germline V gene data show CDR1 as SGHDT and CDR2 as YYEEEE. The V and J ends lost 0 bases and 4 bases, in that order; junction bases with no gene match: 14. CDR3 in DNA: TGTGCCAGCAGCTTGGCGGCGCGGGGGGCATTCCTTACCACCGGGGAGCTGTTTTTT. Amino acid sequence: CASSLAARGAFLTTGELFF.

V gene TRBV7-9 combines with J gene TRBJ2-6; D gene ambiguous. The CDR3 loop spans 15 amino acids. CDR1 and CDR2 from the germline V gene are SEHNR and FQNEAQ (reference sequence). V dropped 0 bases and J dropped 0 bases, with 3 bases sitting between them. The CDR3 nucleotides read TGTGCCAGCAGCTTAGCTCTCTCTGGGGCCAACGTCCTGACTTTC. It specifies CASSLALSGANVLTF.

This clone was seen just once. The chain carries TRBV25-1 and TRBJ1-1; D is possibly TRBD1 (6 bases). Per the germline V gene, CDR1 is MGHDK and CDR2 is SYGVNS. The CDR3 is 12 residues long. The V gene lost 4 bases and the J gene lost 8 bases, with 11 bases spanning the gap. Here the CDR3 reads CASSAGTLEAFF. CDR3 DNA: TGTGCCAGCAGTGCCGGGACACTGGAAGCTTTCTTT.

The chain uses TRBV18 and TRBJ2-7; 10 nucleotides match TRBD2. Looked up from germline, CDR1 is KGHSH and CDR2 is LQKENI. V gave up 6 bases and J gave up 5 bases; unmatched junction bases: 4. This CDR3 is 13 amino acids long. CDR3 sequence reads: CASSPGTSDEQYF. The CDR3 DNA sequence: TGTGCCAGCTCGCCCGGGACTAGCGACGAGCAGTACTTC.

The chain combines TRBV6-4 with TRBJ2-1, with TRBD2 matching 7 bases. V dropped 3 bases and J dropped 1; count of bases not matched to a gene: 3. CDR1 and CDR2 from the germline V gene are MRHNA and SNTAGT. This CDR3 has 15 amino acids. DNA of the CDR3: TGTGCCAGCAGTGAGGAGCGGGGTTCCTACAATGAGCAGTTCTTC. Protein sequence: CASSEERGSYNEQFF.

V is TRBV6-5 and J is TRBJ2-7; D is perhaps TRBD1 (6 bases). The CDR3 extends over 13 amino acids. V was cut by 6 bases and J by 5 bases, with 14 bases left in between. Germline CDR1 is MNHEY and CDR2 is SVGAGI. CDR3 nucleotide sequence: TGTGCCAGCAGATCAACAGGGCCCCACGAGCAGTACTTC. Amino acids: CASRSTGPHEQYF.

This chain joins TRBV5-1 and TRBJ1-1; TRBD1 matches at 8 bases. The CDR3 consists of 13 residues. From germline, CDR1 is SGHRS and CDR2 YFSETQ. J was trimmed by 4 bases and V by 4 bases; bases with no gene match: 3. CDR3 loop: CASSATGGTEAFF. DNA of the CDR3: TGCGCCAGCAGCGCCACAGGGGGCACTGAAGCTTTCTTT.

V and J are TRBV6-2 or TRBV6-3 and TRBJ2-5; no firm D call. Trimming shortened V by 2 bases and J by 3 bases, and 7 bases separated the two germline ends. Per germline, CDR1 MNHEY and CDR2 SVGEGT. The CDR3 covers 13 residues. In nucleotides, the CDR3 is TGTGCCAGCAGTTACGGCGGTGAAGAGACCCAGTACTTC. As protein: CASSYGGEETQYF.

The chain has TRBV9 and TRBJ2-2; 11 bases line up with TRBD2. The CDR3 is 15 amino acids. The trim removed 6 bases at V and 5 bases at J, leaving 6 bases unmatched. CDR1 SGDLS and CDR2 YYNGEE come from the germline V gene. The CDR3 DNA reads as TGTGCCAGCACCCCGGGACTAGCGGAGACCGGGGAGCTGTTTTTT. It specifies CASTPGLAETGELFF.

This chain uses TRBV9 with TRBJ2-2, with 7 bases matching TRBD2. V lost 0 bases, J lost 0 bases, and 8 bases stayed unmatched. This CDR3 comprises 18 residues. Germline CDR1 and CDR2: SGDLS and YYNGEE. CDR3 protein: CASSVAGTTLANTGELFF. The CDR3 DNA is TGTGCCAGCAGCGTAGCTGGGACTACCCTCGCGAACACCGGGGAGCTGTTTTTT.

The rearrangement links TRBV5-1 to TRBJ2-6; no definite D call. The CDR3 loop spans 15 amino acids. The germline gives CDR1 SGHRS, CDR2 YFSETQ. V was clipped by 0 bases and J by 1 base, with 5 bases between them. CDR3 bases: TGCGCCAGCAGCTTGGGCGGATCTGGGGCCAACGTCCTGACTTTC. It codes for CASSLGGSGANVLTF.

This clone came up once. The rearrangement uses TRBV5-4 and TRBJ1-1; no clear D. V lost 4 bases, J lost 4 bases, and 14 bases lay in between. Germline V CDR1 and CDR2: SGHNT, YYREEE (reference sequence). The CDR3 loop spans 14 amino acids. The CDR3 sequence is CASSTSRGTTEAFF. CDR3 in DNA: TGTGCCAGCAGCACGTCCCGGGGAACCACTGAAGCTTTCTTT.

The chain is built from TRBV6-5 and TRBJ1-2, with 9 bases fitting TRBD1. V was pared by 2 bases and J by 8 bases, with 6 bases of the junction left unmatched. This CDR3 has 14 residues. The germline gives CDR1 MNHEY, CDR2 SVGAGI. The CDR3 region has the DNA TGTGCCAGCAGTTACGCGGGACAGGGTGGCGGCTACACCTTC. Residues: CASSYAGQGGGYTF.

The chain recombines TRBV24-1 with TRBJ2-4, with 8 bases identical to TRBD2. The CDR3 is 13 amino acids. Unmatched junction bases numbered 2, after V lost 5 bases and J lost 6 bases. Germline values: CDR1 KGHDR, CDR2 SFDVKD. The CDR3 spells CATSASGGNIQYF. CDR3 nucleotide sequence: TGTGCCACCAGTGCCAGCGGGGGAAACATTCAGTACTTC.

The CDR3 bases are TGCGCCAGCAGCCCAGGGGGTAAGAACACTGAAGCTTTCTTT. Residues: CASSPGGKNTEAFF. The chain is built from TRBV5-1 and TRBJ1-1; 7 bases fit TRBD1. The CDR3 is 14 amino acids. Trimming cost V 4 bases and J 1 base; bases outside gene matches: 4. Per germline, CDR1 SGHRS and CDR2 YFSETQ.

The rearrangement uses TRBV3-1 (or the pseudogene TRBV3-2) and TRBJ1-5; D gene unclear. The ends were cut back, 3 bases at V and 3 bases at J, with 12 bases in the middle. The CDR3 is made up of 15 amino acids. Germline V gene sequence: CDR1 LGHDT, CDR2 YNNKEL (reference sequence). The CDR3: CASSQDSRTNQPQHF. The CDR3 bases are TGTGCCAGCAGCCAGGACTCCCGGACCAATCAGCCCCAGCATTTT.

This clone was counted a few times. The chain joins TRBV28 to TRBJ1-2; no clear D gene. The CDR3 has 11 residues. Per the germline V gene, CDR1 is MDHEN and CDR2 is SYDVKM. V was cut by 4 bases and J by 2 bases, with 2 bases left in between. In nucleotides, the CDR3 is TGTGCCAGCAGTTCGAACTATGGCTACACCTTC. Translation: CASSSNYGYTF.

V usage is TRBV9 and J usage is TRBJ1-6; D is unresolved. The CDR3 covers 15 residues. Looked up from germline, CDR1 is SGDLS and CDR2 is YYNGEE. Trimming removed 0 bases at V and 9 bases at J, with 13 bases between. The CDR3 DNA reads TGTGCCAGCAGCGTAGACCCAGACCTAGCTTCACCCCTCCACTTT. This codes for CASSVDPDLASPLHF.

The V and J genes are TRBV7-9 and TRBJ1-4, with 9 positions matching TRBD1. V gave up 4 bases and J gave up 5 bases; unmatched junction bases: 11. The germline V gene has CDR1 SEHNR and CDR2 FQNEAQ (reference sequence). The CDR3 covers 17 residues. The CDR3 DNA follows: TGTGCCAGCAGCTCCCCGGGACAGGGAGAAAGGAATGAAAAACTGTTTTTT. Translated, it gives CASSSPGQGERNEKLFF.

The chain is built from TRBV2 and TRBJ1-3; TRBD1 matches 7 bases. Germline lookup yields CDR1 SNHLY and CDR2 FYNNEI. The V and J ends lost 4 bases and 0 bases, in that order; junction bases with no gene match: 3. The CDR3 contains 15 residues. The DNA of the CDR3 is TGTGCCAGCAGTGGACAGGGCCACTCTGGAAACACCATATATTTT. Its translation is CASSGQGHSGNTIYF.